This T cell receptor (beta chain) came from a study of blood T cell repertoires in COVID-19. This clone was observed a few times. The ends lost 6 bases at V and 0 bases at J; junction bases unmatched: 5. CDR1 and CDR2 (germline): LNHDA, SQIVND (reference sequence). This CDR3 is 15 amino acids long. Assay: immunoSEQ multiplex PCR; the TCRdb copy retains only in-frame clones and omits some. This sample has about 400,000 clones, with around 90% found just once. The J gene is TRBJ1-5, the V gene TRBV19; 7 bases are shared with TRBD1. The TCR comes from a woman aged 40 to 55 with acute COVID-19. Material for sequencing was PBMCs or T cells enriched from blood (not recorded which). The CDR3 DNA follows: TGTGCCAGTAGATCGACAGGGACTAGCAATCAGCCCCAGCATTTT. As protein: CASRSTGTSNQPQHF.